One sample yielded the 21 T cell receptor beta chains listed below, sequenced in a study of cytotoxic CD8 clonotypes in ibrutinib-treated CLL. Assay: immunoSEQ multiplex PCR; the TCRdb copy retains only in-frame clones and omits some. Of some 16,000 clones in the sample, 68% were seen once. Specimen: PBMCs, collected before ibrutinib treatment. These receptors came from a human donor with chronic lymphocytic leukemia.

The chain has TRBV6-5 and TRBJ2-3, with D hard to call. The CDR3 consists of 13 residues. CDR1 and CDR2 from the germline V gene are MNHEY and SVGAGI. The V end was cut by 2 bases, the J end by 2 bases, with 5 bases between. The CDR3, as DNA: TGTGCCAGCAGTTACACTAACACAGATACGCAGTATTTT. Translated: CASSYTNTDTQYF.

In its sample, this clone was seen a few times. This chain joins TRBV10-1 and TRBJ2-3; D ambiguous. This CDR3 contains 13 residues. V was cut by 2 bases and J by 4 bases, with 7 bases left in between. CDR1 WNHNN and CDR2 SYGVQD come from the germline V gene (reference sequence). CDR3 residues: CASSEPLADTQYF. DNA for the CDR3: TGCGCCAGCAGTGAGCCTCTTGCAGATACGCAGTATTTT.

The chain couples TRBV5-5 to TRBJ2-3; 12 bases are shared with TRBD2. The CDR3 consists of 16 residues. The V gene's germline CDR1 is SGHKS and CDR2 YYEKEE (reference sequence). V was clipped by 4 bases and J by 2 bases; unmatched bases: 5. The CDR3 sequence is CASSPRTSGDTDTQYF. In DNA form, the CDR3 reads TGTGCCAGCAGCCCTCGGACTAGCGGGGACACAGATACGCAGTATTTT.

This clone showed up just once. The chain employs TRBV29-1 and TRBJ2-5; D gene uncertain. Germline V lookup: CDR1 SQVTM, CDR2 ANQGSEA. This CDR3 is 12 amino acids long. Trimming removed 3 bases at V and 3 bases at J, with 8 bases between. CDR3 bases: TGCAGCGTTGAGTGGAACAAAGAGACCCAGTACTTC. Protein: CSVEWNKETQYF.

The J gene is TRBJ2-3, the V gene TRBV19; weak D call: TRBD2 (5 bases). This CDR3 spans 18 amino acids. Trimming took 1 base from V and 1 from J, leaving 18 bases between them. CDR1 is LNHDA and CDR2 is SQIVND in the germline V gene (reference sequence). The DNA for the CDR3 is TGTGCCAGTAGTATAGGGCGTTTCGGAGGTAAGGGCACAGATACGCAGTATTTT. This translates into CASSIGRFGGKGTDTQYF.

This clone was counted once. This chain connects TRBV4-3 to TRBJ2-1, with 9 bases that match TRBD2. CDR1 and CDR2 (germline): LGHNA, YSLEER. The CDR3 extends over 15 amino acids. V trimming: 2 bases; J trimming: 6 bases; junction bases outside the gene matches: 5. CDR3 in DNA: TGCGCCAGCAGCCAAAGGCTAGCGGGGTCCAATGAGCAGTTCTTC. As protein: CASSQRLAGSNEQFF.

The chain recombines TRBV18 with TRBJ1-5; 10 nucleotides line up with TRBD1. The V and J ends lost 3 bases and 1 base, in that order; junction bases with no gene match: 3. Germline V gene sequence: CDR1 KGHSH, CDR2 LQKENI. This CDR3 is built from 16 residues. CDR3 protein: CASSPGTGESNQPQHF. CDR3 DNA sequence: TGTGCCAGCTCACCCGGGACAGGGGAGAGCAATCAGCCCCAGCATTTT. The entire variable domain, with the rest obtained from reference TRBV18 and TRBJ1-5, is as follows: NAGVMQNPRHLVRRRGQEARLRCSPMKGHSHVYWYRQLPEEGLKFMVYLQKENIIDESGMPKERFSAEFPKEGPSILRIQQVVRGDSAAYFCASSPGTGESNQPQHFGDGTRLSIL.

The chain has TRBV6-5 and TRBJ2-1; the match to TRBD2 covers 7 bases. The CDR3 covers 15 residues. The germline CDR1 and CDR2 sequences are MNHEY and SVGAGI. With V trimmed by 8 bases and J by 0 bases, 7 bases remained unmatched. The CDR3 DNA reads TGTGCCAGCCGTGGCGGGGGTAGCTCCTACAATGAGCAGTTCTTC. It specifies CASRGGGSSYNEQFF.

The chain combines TRBV5-1 with TRBJ1-2; 8 bases fit TRBD1. The CDR3 consists of 15 residues. The J segment lost 2 bases and the V segment lost 4 bases, leaving 7 bases of the junction unmatched. Germline CDR1 reads SGHRS; CDR2 reads YFSETQ. The CDR3 sequence is CASSLGQGGNYGYTF. The DNA for the CDR3 is TGCGCCAGCAGCCTAGGACAGGGCGGAAACTATGGCTACACCTTC.

The J gene is TRBJ2-1, the V gene TRBV7-8; weak D call: TRBD1 (5 bases). Germline V gene sequence: CDR1 SGHVS, CDR2 FQNEAQ. The CDR3 runs to 16 residues. The V gene lost 5 bases and the J gene lost 2 bases, with 16 bases spanning the gap. This chain's CDR3 is CASSQGGADTYNEQFF. Here the CDR3 DNA reads TGTGCCAGCAGCCAGGGCGGTGCAGACACCTACAATGAGCAGTTCTTC.

The rearrangement uses TRBV12-5 and TRBJ2-5; D gene uncertain. The J call could be wrong; TRBJ2-7 is a better fit for the DNA end. Germline lookup yields CDR1 LGHNT and CDR2 FRNRAP. The CDR3 loop spans 12 amino acids. The CDR3 loop reads CASGDRKAEQYF. Here the CDR3 DNA reads TGTGCTAGTGGGGACCGAAAGGCCGAGCAGTACTTC.

This CDR3 is CAWADRGSSPLHF. The CDR3 nucleotides are TGTGCCTGGGCAGACAGGGGAAGTTCACCCCTCCACTTT. The chain links TRBV30 to TRBJ1-6, with TRBD1 matching over 8 bases. The CDR3 is made up of 13 amino acids. The ends lost 5 bases at V and 9 bases at J; junction bases unmatched: 6. From germline, CDR1 is GTSNPN and CDR2 SVGIG (reference sequence).

This clone appeared a few times. The rearrangement joins TRBV7-6 to TRBJ2-3; 12 nucleotides agree with TRBD2. J gave up 7 bases and V 4 bases, and 6 bases lay outside the gene matches. The germline gives CDR1 SGHVS, CDR2 FNYEAQ. There are 15 residues in the CDR3. This CDR3 reads CASSSLAGGLYTQYF. The CDR3 DNA follows: TGTGCCAGCAGCTCTCTAGCGGGGGGGCTGTATACGCAGTATTTT.

This clone was detected a few times. V gene TRBV11-2 combines with J gene TRBJ2-7; D gene uncertain. This CDR3 has 11 residues. The germline gives CDR1 SGHAT, CDR2 FQNNGV. The ends were cut back, 4 bases at V and 5 bases at J, with 6 bases in the middle. The CDR3 reads CASSSLHEQYF. The CDR3, as DNA: TGTGCCAGCAGCTCCTTACACGAGCAGTACTTC.

The CDR3 loop reads CASSPRASYEQYF. In nucleotides, the CDR3 is TGCGCCAGCAGCCCCCGGGCGTCCTACGAGCAGTACTTC. The V and J genes are TRBV5-1 and TRBJ2-7, with no clear D. Trimming took off 4 bases at V and 1 base at J, with 9 bases between the two ends. The germline V gene has CDR1 SGHRS and CDR2 YFSETQ. The CDR3 is 13 residues long.

The chain uses TRBV18 and TRBJ1-4; D unresolved. This CDR3 spans 16 amino acids. The V gene lost 1 base and the J gene lost 0 bases, with 9 bases spanning the gap. CDR1 and CDR2 from the germline V gene are KGHSH and LQKENI. In DNA, the CDR3 is TGTGCCAGCTCACCACGCTGGCCTGCAACTAATGAAAAACTGTTTTTT. It yields the protein CASSPRWPATNEKLFF.

The chain combines TRBV9 with TRBJ1-5; D not certain. The CDR3 has 14 amino acids. V dropped 1 base and J dropped 3 bases, with 8 bases sitting between them. Germline V lookup: CDR1 SGDLS, CDR2 YYNGEE. CDR3 nucleotides: TGTGCCAGCAGCGTATCCGGGGACAATCAGCCCCAGCATTTT. This translates into CASSVSGDNQPQHF.

This chain connects TRBV28 to TRBJ1-2; TRBD1 agrees at 8 bases. The ends lost 3 bases at V and 4 bases at J; junction bases unmatched: 7. CDR3 length equals 15 residues. Germline CDR1 reads MDHEN; CDR2 reads SYDVKM. The CDR3 region is CASSFQDRAIYGYTF. The CDR3 DNA is TGTGCCAGCAGTTTTCAGGACAGGGCCATCTATGGCTACACCTTC.

J is TRBJ1-3 and V is TRBV16; TRBD1 is a possible D gene (5 bases). CDR1 and CDR2 (germline): KGHSY, FQNENV. V lost 2 bases and J lost 5, with 13 bases in between. CDR3 length: 15 residues. CDR3 protein: CASSQGGSARNTIYF. DNA of the CDR3: TGTGCCAGCAGCCAAGGGGGTTCGGCAAGAAACACCATATATTTT.

V and J are TRBV5-1 and TRBJ2-1; D is undetermined. The V end was cut by 0 bases, the J end by 2 bases, with 9 bases between. The V gene's germline CDR1 is SGHRS and CDR2 YFSETQ. The CDR3 runs to 15 residues. As DNA, the CDR3 is TGCGCCAGCAGCTTGGCCTTGAACCCCTACAATGAGCAGTTCTTC. This translates into CASSLALNPYNEQFF.

The chain employs TRBV7-9 and TRBJ2-7, with TRBD2 matching 13 bases. Germline V gene sequence: CDR1 SEHNR, CDR2 FQNEAQ (reference sequence). V dropped 6 bases and J dropped 5; count of bases not matched to a gene: 13. The CDR3 contains 17 residues. CDR3 sequence: CASSPVTSGGTPDEQYF. The CDR3 nucleotides read TGTGCCAGCAGTCCGGTGACTAGCGGGGGGACCCCGGACGAGCAGTACTTC.